Reported below is one TCR beta chain. MiXCR, applied by TCRdb to the 5' RACE reads, yields one record per CDR3 protein. The sample has about 59,000 distinct CDR3 sequences; roughly 12% are singletons. This sample stems from a study of early T cells in non-severe SARS-CoV-2 infection. This CDR3 is 14 amino acids long. Germline CDR1 reads MNHEY; CDR2 reads SVGAGI. After removal of 8 bases from V and 2 bases from J, the junction contained 7 bases not matched to a gene. The chain has TRBV6-5 and TRBJ2-3; TRBD1 agrees at 7 bases. The sequenced sample was whole blood. The clonotype originates from an adult who was a healthcare worker with PCR-confirmed SARS-CoV-2 infection or an uninfected control (not recorded which). CDR3 loop: CASGQGQSTDTQYF. The DNA of the CDR3 is TGTGCCAGCGGTCAGGGACAGTCCACAGATACGCAGTATTTT.